The TCR beta chain described here comes from a study of blood T cell repertoires in COVID-19. Study at large: Both acute and convalescent COVID-19 samples were obtained from the United States, Italy and Spain. T cells, B-cell-depleted T cells, or PBMCs supplied cDNA or gDNA.

This CDR3 spans 13 amino acids. The ends were cut back, 4 bases at V and 6 bases at J, with 13 bases in the middle. Germline assignment: CDR1 SQVTM and CDR2 ANQGSEA. This clone was seen only once. Per the original methods: Amplification of reference gene primers provided the estimated nucleated cell counts. The table came from immunoSEQ multiplex PCR; TCRdb's copy has only in-frame clones and leaves some out. D and trimming were read from the DNA, whereas the V and J calls and clone size are those reported in that table. The top ten clones hold 4% to 5.5% of a sample with around 110,000 clones, 82% of them seen once.

The V call is TRBV29-1, the J call TRBJ2-1; D unclear. What was sequenced was peripheral blood. This clonotype was obtained from a woman between 65 and 79 years old with acute or convalescent COVID-19. The CDR3 nucleotides are TGCAGCGTTGCGTCCGGGTCGGGCAATGAGCAGTTCTTC. Translation gives CSVASGSGNEQFF.